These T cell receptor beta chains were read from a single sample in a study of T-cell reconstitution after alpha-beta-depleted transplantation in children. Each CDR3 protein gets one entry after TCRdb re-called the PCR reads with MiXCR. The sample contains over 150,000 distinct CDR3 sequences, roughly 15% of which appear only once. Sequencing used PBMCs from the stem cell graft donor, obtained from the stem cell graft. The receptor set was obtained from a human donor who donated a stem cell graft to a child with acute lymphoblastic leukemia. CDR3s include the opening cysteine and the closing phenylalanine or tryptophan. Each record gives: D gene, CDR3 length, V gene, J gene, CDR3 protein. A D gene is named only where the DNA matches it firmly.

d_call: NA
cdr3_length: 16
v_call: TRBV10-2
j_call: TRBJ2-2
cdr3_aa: CASSRTLGLETGELFF

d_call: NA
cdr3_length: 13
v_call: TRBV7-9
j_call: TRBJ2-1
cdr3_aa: CASSLALGGEQFF

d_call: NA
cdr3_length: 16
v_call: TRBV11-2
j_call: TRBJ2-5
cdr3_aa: CASSPTLRPKQETQYF

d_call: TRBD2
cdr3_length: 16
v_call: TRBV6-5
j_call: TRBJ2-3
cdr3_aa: CASSYQTSGPTDTQYF

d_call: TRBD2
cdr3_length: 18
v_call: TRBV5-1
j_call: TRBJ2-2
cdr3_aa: CASSLKGTSGYATGELFF

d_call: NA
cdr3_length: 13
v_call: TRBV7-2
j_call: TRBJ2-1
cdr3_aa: CASSLGFRNEQFF

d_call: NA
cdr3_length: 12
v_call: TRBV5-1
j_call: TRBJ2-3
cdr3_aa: CASSLATDTQYF

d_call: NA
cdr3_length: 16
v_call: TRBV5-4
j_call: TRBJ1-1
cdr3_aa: CASSLKALRWHTEAFF

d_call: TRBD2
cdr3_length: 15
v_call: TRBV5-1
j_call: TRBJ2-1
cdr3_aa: CASSAGLASSNEQFF

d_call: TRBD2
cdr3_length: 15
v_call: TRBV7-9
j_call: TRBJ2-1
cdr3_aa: CASSLRLAGEDEQFF

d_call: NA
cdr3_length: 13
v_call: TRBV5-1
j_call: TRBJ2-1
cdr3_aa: CASSQGVYNEQFF

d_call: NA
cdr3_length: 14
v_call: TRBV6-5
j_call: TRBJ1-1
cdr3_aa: CASSFTILNTEAFF

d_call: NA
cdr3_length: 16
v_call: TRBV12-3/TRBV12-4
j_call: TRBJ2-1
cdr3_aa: CASSSYGSGFYNEQFF

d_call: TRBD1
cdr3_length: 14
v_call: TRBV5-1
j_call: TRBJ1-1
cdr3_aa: CASSVGTGANEAFF

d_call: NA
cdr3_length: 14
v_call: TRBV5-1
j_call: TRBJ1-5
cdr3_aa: CASSLAGGNQPQHF

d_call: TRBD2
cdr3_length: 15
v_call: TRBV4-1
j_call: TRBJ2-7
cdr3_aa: CASSSGRGSSYEQYF

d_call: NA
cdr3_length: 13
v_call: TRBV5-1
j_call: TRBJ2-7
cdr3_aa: CASSLEITYEQYF

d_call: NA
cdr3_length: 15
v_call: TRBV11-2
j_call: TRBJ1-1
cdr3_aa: CASSLVAGENTEAFF

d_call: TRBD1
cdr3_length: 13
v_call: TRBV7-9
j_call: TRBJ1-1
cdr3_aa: CASSLTGSAEAFF

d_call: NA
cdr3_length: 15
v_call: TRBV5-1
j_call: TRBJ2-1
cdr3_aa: CASSLANREGNEQFF

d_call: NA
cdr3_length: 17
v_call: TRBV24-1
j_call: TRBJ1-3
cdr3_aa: CATSDLEVGSSGNTIYF

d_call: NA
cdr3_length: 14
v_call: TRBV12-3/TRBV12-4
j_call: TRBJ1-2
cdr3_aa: CASSIRENGYGYTF

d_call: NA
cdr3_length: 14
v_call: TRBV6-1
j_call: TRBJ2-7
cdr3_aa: CATTKSGISYEQYF

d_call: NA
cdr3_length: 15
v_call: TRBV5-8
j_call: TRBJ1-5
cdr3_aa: CASSIQGYSNQPQHF

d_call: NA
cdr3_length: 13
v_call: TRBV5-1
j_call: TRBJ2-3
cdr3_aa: CASSWCFTDTQYF

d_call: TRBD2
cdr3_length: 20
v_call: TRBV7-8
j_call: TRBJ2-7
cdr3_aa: CASSLLASSGSLFATYEQYF

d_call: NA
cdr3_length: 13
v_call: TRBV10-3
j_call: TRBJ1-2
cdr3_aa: CAISPTQIDGYTF

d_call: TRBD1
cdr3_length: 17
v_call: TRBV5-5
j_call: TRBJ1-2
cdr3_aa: CASSPGTGNLPNYGYTF

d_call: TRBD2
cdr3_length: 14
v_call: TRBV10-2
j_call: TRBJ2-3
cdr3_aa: CASSEASGADTQYF

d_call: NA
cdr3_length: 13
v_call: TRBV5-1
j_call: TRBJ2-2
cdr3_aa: CASSYLAAGELFF

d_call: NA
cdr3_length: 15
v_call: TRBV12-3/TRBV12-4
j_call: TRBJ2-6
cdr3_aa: CASSPIPPGANVLTF

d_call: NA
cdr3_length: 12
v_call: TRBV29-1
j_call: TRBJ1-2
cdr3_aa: CSVEGGLYGYTF

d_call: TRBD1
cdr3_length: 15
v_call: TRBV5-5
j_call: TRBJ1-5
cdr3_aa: CASSFRDREGQPQHF

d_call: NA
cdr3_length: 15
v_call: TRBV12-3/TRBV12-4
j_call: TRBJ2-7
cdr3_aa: CASSSESGANYEQYF

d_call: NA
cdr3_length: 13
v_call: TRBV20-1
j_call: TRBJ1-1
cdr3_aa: CSARSTGPKGAFF

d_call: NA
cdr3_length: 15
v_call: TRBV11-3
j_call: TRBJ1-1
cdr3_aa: CASSLEGSSNTEAFF

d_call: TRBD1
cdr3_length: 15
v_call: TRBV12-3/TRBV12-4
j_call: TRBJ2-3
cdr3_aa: CASSSGQEFTDTQYF

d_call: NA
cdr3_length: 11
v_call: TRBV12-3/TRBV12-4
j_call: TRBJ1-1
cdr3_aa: CASRAYTEAFF

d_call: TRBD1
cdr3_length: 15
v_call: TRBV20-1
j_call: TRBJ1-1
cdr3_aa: CSARGNRGLNTEAFF

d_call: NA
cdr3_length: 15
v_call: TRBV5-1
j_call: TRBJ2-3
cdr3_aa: CASSRDSFSTDTQYF

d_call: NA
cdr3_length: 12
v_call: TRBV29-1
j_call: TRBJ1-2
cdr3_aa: CSVEVIGYGYTF

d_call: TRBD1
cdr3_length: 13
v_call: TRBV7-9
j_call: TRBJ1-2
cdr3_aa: CASDPGQKYGYTF

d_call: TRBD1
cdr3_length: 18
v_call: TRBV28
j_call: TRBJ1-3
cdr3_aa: CASRPFTGGAGAGNTIYF

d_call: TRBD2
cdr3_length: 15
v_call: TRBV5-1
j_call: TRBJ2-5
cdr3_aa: CASSRAGGPSETQYF

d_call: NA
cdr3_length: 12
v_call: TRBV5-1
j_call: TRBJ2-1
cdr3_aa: CASRLGGNEQFF